The present T cell receptor beta chain was sequenced within a study of cytomegalovirus exposure and HLA in healthy donors. The PCR was carried out with 60 Vbeta primers and 13 Jbeta primers. Sequencing used immunoSEQ multiplex PCR; TCRdb keeps in-frame clones, though not all of them. This table has some 150,000 clones, 75% to 80% appearing once. The germline V gene has CDR1 SGHDN and CDR2 FVKESK. V was clipped by 2 bases and J by 8 bases; unmatched bases: 12. This CDR3 has 16 amino acids. This chain uses TRBV14 with TRBJ2-3, with 8 bases aligning to TRBD1. Sample: PBMCs. This TCR was sampled from a male donor in good health and CMV-seronegative. CDR3 coding DNA: TGTGCCAGCAGCCAAAGGCTTGGACAGGGACAAGGTACGCAGTATTTT. Amino acids: CASSQRLGQGQGTQYF.